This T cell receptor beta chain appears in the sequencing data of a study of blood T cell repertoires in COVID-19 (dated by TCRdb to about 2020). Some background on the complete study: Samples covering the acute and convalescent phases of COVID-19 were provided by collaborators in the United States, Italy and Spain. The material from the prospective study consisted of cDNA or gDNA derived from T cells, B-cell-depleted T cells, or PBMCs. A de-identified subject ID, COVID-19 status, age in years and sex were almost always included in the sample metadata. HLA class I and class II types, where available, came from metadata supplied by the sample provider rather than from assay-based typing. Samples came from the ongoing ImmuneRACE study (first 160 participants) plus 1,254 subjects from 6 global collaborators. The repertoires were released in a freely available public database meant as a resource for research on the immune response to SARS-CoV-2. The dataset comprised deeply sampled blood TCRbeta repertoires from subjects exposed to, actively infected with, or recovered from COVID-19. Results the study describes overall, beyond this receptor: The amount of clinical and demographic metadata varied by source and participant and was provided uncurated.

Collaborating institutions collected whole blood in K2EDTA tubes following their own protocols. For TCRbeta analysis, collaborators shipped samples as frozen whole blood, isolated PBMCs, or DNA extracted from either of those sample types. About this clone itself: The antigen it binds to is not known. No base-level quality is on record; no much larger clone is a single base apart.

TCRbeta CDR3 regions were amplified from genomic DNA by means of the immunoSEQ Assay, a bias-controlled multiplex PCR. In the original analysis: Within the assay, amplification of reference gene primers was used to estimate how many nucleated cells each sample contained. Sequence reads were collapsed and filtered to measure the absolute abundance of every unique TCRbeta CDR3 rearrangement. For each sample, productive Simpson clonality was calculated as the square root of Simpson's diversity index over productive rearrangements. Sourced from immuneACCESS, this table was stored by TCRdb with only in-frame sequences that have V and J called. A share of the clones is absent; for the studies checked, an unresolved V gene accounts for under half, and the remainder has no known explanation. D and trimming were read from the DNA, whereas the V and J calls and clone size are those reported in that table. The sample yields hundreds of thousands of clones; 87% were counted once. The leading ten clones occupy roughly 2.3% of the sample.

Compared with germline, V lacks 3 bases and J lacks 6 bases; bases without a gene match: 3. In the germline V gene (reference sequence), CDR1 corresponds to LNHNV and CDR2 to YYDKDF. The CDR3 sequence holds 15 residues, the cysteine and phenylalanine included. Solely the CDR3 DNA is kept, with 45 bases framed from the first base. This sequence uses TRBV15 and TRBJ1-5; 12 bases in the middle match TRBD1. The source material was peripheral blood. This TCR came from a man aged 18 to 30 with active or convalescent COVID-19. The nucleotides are TGTGCCACCAGCAGGGGGACAGGGGGCGGTCAGCCCCAGCATTTT. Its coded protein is CATSRGTGGGQPQHF.